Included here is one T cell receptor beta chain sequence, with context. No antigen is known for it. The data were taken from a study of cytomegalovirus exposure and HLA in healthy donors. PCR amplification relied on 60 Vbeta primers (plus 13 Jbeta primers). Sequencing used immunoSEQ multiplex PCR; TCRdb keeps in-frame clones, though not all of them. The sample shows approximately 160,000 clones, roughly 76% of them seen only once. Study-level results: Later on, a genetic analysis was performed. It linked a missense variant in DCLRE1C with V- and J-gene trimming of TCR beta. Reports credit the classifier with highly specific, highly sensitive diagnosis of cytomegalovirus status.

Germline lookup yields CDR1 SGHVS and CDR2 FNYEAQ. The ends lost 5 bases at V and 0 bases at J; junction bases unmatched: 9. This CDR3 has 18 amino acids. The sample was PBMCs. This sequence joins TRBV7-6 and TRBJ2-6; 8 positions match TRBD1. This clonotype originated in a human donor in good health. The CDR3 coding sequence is TGTGCCAGCAGCCTCGGTGGACAGGGAAACTCTGGGGCCAACGTCCTGACTTTC. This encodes CASSLGGQGNSGANVLTF.